This T cell receptor (beta chain) was retrieved from a study of blood T cell repertoires in COVID-19. Seattle's enrolled individuals joined amid active infection and were then monitored longitudinally. This clone was seen just once. Using immunoSEQ multiplex PCR, the repertoire was profiled, and TCRdb retains in-frame clones only, with some absent. Counted here are tens of thousands of clones, about four fifths occurring once; the ten biggest clones make up 20% to 25%. V lost 2 bases and J 4 bases, leaving 6 bases between the germline ends. The CDR3 loop spans 13 amino acids. The germline gives CDR1 MNHEY, CDR2 SMNVEV (reference sequence).

Sequencing was done on a sample of peripheral blood. The chain employs TRBV27 and TRBJ2-1, with D perhaps matching TRBD2 (5 bases). The receptor comes from a woman older than 75 with COVID-19, enrolled during active disease. The CDR3 DNA follows: TGTGCCAGCAGTTTAGAGGGATACAATGAGCAGTTCTTC. Protein: CASSLEGYNEQFF.